Below are 21 T cell receptor beta chains sequenced from a single sample in a study of T cell responses to AZD1222 COVID-19 vaccine (dated by TCRdb to the early 2020s). The time point label, as the study defines it: about 28 days (+/-7) after the second vaccine dose. Libraries were constructed by the immunoSEQ multiplex PCR assay. Entries here come from immuneACCESS through TCRdb and include only in-frame sequences with V and J called. Some clones fail to appear in such tables; in the studies checked, an unresolved V gene covers under half of the shortfall, and the cause of the remainder is unknown. The sample table shows tens of thousands of clones, and 81% are seen once. Together, the top ten hold roughly 25% of the sample. The starting material was peripheral blood, obtained 28 days after the second AZD1222 dose. The receptors shown here come from an adult who received the AZD1222 COVID-19 vaccine.

This clone was counted once. This chain links TRBV5-5 with TRBJ2-3; 12 nucleotides line up with TRBD2. The CDR3 has 17 residues. With 4 bases clipped from V and 2 bases from J, the junction kept 8 bases outside the gene matches. CDR1 is SGHKS and CDR2 is YYEKEE in the germline V gene (reference sequence). The CDR3 region is CASSRSGTSGFTDTQYF. CDR3 nucleotide sequence: TGTGCCAGCAGCCGATCCGGGACTAGCGGGTTCACAGATACGCAGTATTTT.

The chain has TRBV20-1 and TRBJ1-1; D unresolved. The CDR3 has 10 residues. V shed 3 bases and J shed 12 bases, with 11 bases lying between them. Germline V gene sequence: CDR1 DFQATT, CDR2 SNEGSKA (reference sequence). The CDR3 nucleotides are TGCAGTGCTAGGGCTCCGGGATCTTTCTTT. This codes for CSARAPGSFF.

The J gene is TRBJ2-7, the V gene TRBV7-9, with TRBD1 matching 8 bases. The CDR3 contains 15 residues. The V and J ends lost 3 bases and 2 bases, in that order; junction bases with no gene match: 6. CDR1 SEHNR and CDR2 FQNEAQ come from the germline V gene (reference sequence). The CDR3 sequence: CASSFNAGQAYEQYF. DNA of the CDR3: TGTGCCAGCAGCTTCAACGCGGGACAGGCCTACGAGCAGTACTTC.

Here the CDR3 reads CASSYPDTQYF. The CDR3 nucleotides read TGTGCCAGCAGTTACCCAGATACGCAGTATTTT. V is TRBV6-6 and J is TRBJ2-3; D not certain. CDR1 is MNHNY, CDR2 SVGAGI, per germline (reference sequence). Trimming left V 2 bases short and J 4 bases short, with 1 base between. The CDR3 spans 11 residues.

This clone was seen only a few times. This sequence joins TRBV5-4 and TRBJ1-5, with a possible D match to TRBD1 (5 bases). Trimming left V 1 base short and J 0 bases short, with 8 bases between. Germline CDR1 reads SGHNT; CDR2 reads YYREEE (reference sequence). The CDR3 loop spans 15 amino acids. The CDR3 nucleotides are TGTGCCAGCAGCTTGTTAGGGGATAGCAATCAGCCCCAGCATTTT. As protein: CASSLLGDSNQPQHF.

The gene calls are TRBV5-6 and TRBJ2-4, with 12 positions matching TRBD1. Germline-derived CDR1 and CDR2 are SGHDT and YYEEEE. The CDR3 spans 16 residues. V shed 6 bases and J 6 bases; nucleotides not matched to a gene: 10. CDR3: CASTRRDRGLRNIQYF. CDR3 nucleotide sequence: TGTGCCAGCACCCGCCGGGACAGGGGGCTGAGAAACATTCAGTACTTC.

The genes are TRBV4-2 and TRBJ2-1; 10 bases align to TRBD2. Germline assignment: CDR1 LGHNA and CDR2 YNFKEQ. The V gene end was trimmed by 6 bases and the J gene end by 2 bases; junction bases not matched to a gene: 7. The length of the CDR3 is 16 residues. The CDR3 DNA follows: TGTGCCAGCAGTCTAGCGGGAGAGTGGCCCTACAATGAGCAGTTCTTC. Amino acid sequence: CASSLAGEWPYNEQFF.

The V call is TRBV5-1, the J call TRBJ2-7; TRBD1 is a possible D gene (6 bases). The germline CDR1 and CDR2 sequences are SGHRS and YFSETQ. This CDR3 region has 15 residues. Between the trimmed V and J ends, which lost 3 bases and 2 bases, there was a span of 15 bases. The CDR3 DNA reads as TGCGCCAGCAGCTGGGGGCAGGGGACCCCCTACGAGCAGTACTTC. Encoded protein: CASSWGQGTPYEQYF.

The chain couples TRBV9 to TRBJ2-7; 11 bases agree with TRBD2. Germline trimming cut 0 bases from V and 5 bases from J; bases unmatched to any gene: 13. The CDR3 consists of 18 residues. Germline CDR1 and CDR2: SGDLS and YYNGEE. CDR3 sequence reads: CASSVDSNLAGGPHEQYF. CDR3 coding DNA: TGTGCCAGCAGCGTAGACAGCAACTTAGCGGGAGGGCCCCACGAGCAGTACTTC.

This sequence joins TRBV2 and TRBJ1-5, with D maybe TRBD1 (5 bases). The CDR3 covers 13 residues. Germline V CDR1 and CDR2: SNHLY, FYNNEI. V lost 5 bases to trimming and J lost 5 bases, with 10 bases between them. This chain's CDR3 is CASSWGEHQPQHF. In DNA form, the CDR3 reads TGTGCCAGCAGTTGGGGGGAGCATCAGCCCCAGCATTTT.

The chain recombines TRBV20-1 with TRBJ2-7, with 10 bases matching TRBD2. Germline V lookup: CDR1 DFQATT, CDR2 SNEGSKA (reference sequence). After removal of 3 bases from V and 3 bases from J, the junction contained 11 bases not matched to a gene. CDR3 size: 16 residues. The DNA of the CDR3 is TGCAGTGCTAGTAAAAGCGGGAGGGCCGGAATCTACGAGCAGTACTTC. Translation: CSASKSGRAGIYEQYF.

The chain has TRBV18 and TRBJ2-3, with 7 bases lining up with TRBD2. The junction had 3 bases not matched to a gene; V was cut back by 0 bases and J by 3 bases. This CDR3 region has 15 residues. Germline CDR1 and CDR2: KGHSH and LQKENI. The CDR3 sequence is CASSPPWGGTDTQYF. As DNA, the CDR3 is TGTGCCAGCTCACCACCTTGGGGGGGGACAGATACGCAGTATTTT.

This chain links TRBV12-3 or TRBV12-4 with TRBJ1-2; D is ambiguous. The CDR3 extends over 12 amino acids. V was trimmed by 6 bases and J by 4 bases, leaving 9 bases between them. CDR3 in DNA: TGTGCCAGCAGCGACCTCACCTATGGCTACACCTTC. This translates into CASSDLTYGYTF.

The chain recombines TRBV18 with TRBJ1-1; D possibly corresponds to TRBD1 (5 bases). The CDR3 length is 13 residues. Germline CDR1 reads KGHSH; CDR2 reads LQKENI. The V end lost 1 base, the J end lost 4 bases, and 7 bases lay between the germline ends. The DNA for the CDR3 is TGTGCCAGCTCACCACAGGGACCCACTGAAGCTTTCTTT. Translation gives CASSPQGPTEAFF. The whole variable domain, filled in from reference TRBV18 and TRBJ1-1, reads NAGVMQNPRHLVRRRGQEARLRCSPMKGHSHVYWYRQLPEEGLKFMVYLQKENIIDESGMPKERFSAEFPKEGPSILRIQQVVRGDSAAYFCASSPQGPTEAFFGQGTRLTVV.

This clone is a singleton in its sample. This chain connects TRBV7-6 to TRBJ2-7; 11 positions agree with TRBD2. CDR1 and CDR2 (germline): SGHVS, FNYEAQ. The CDR3 is made up of 17 amino acids. V gave up 3 bases and J gave up 3 bases; unmatched junction bases: 10. CDR3 nucleotides: TGTGCCAGCAGCTTCGAGCTAGCGGGGGGAAAGCTCTACGAGCAGTACTTC. Its protein is CASSFELAGGKLYEQYF.

The chain employs TRBV10-3 and TRBJ1-1; a weak D match, TRBD1 (5 bases). Germline V gene sequence: CDR1 ENHRY, CDR2 SYGVKD. The CDR3 totals 11 residues. With 10 bases removed from V and 4 bases from J, the gap between germline ends came to 10 bases. The chain's CDR3 is CATRGGTEAFF. CDR3 sequence (DNA): TGTGCCACCCGGGGGGGCACTGAAGCTTTCTTT.

The rearrangement uses TRBV10-3 and TRBJ2-1; D uncertain. The CDR3 contains 13 residues. The germline gives CDR1 ENHRY, CDR2 SYGVKD. Trimming cost V 4 bases and J 9 bases, with 13 bases left between them. The DNA for the CDR3 is TGTGCCATCAGTGGAGCATTGGGTGTTGAGCAGTTCTTC. Amino acids: CAISGALGVEQFF.

The chain employs TRBV9 and TRBJ2-2; D gene ambiguous. Germline V CDR1 and CDR2: SGDLS, YYNGEE. This CDR3 is 14 amino acids long. Trimming pared 4 bases from V and 0 bases from J, leaving 7 bases between. The CDR3 DNA reads as TGTGCCAGCAGCAGTAGAACGAACACCGGGGAGCTGTTTTTT. The encoded protein is CASSSRTNTGELFF.

V gene TRBV7-2 combines with J gene TRBJ2-7; D is unclear. The CDR3 extends over 14 amino acids. The V and J ends lost 0 bases and 2 bases respectively, with 8 bases between them. CDR1 SGHTA and CDR2 FQGNSA come from the germline V gene. The CDR3: CASSLASGAYEQYF. The CDR3 region has the DNA TGTGCCAGCAGCTTAGCTTCTGGAGCCTACGAGCAGTACTTC.

The rearrangement links TRBV6-5 to TRBJ2-3; D may be TRBD2 (6 bases). Trimming took off 6 bases at V and 3 bases at J, with 13 bases between the two ends. The CDR3 totals 14 residues. The germline V gene has CDR1 MNHEY and CDR2 SVGAGI. CDR3 protein: CASSPPGRTDTQYF. DNA for the CDR3: TGTGCCAGCAGCCCCCCCGGGAGAACAGATACGCAGTATTTT.

This chain connects TRBV12-3 or TRBV12-4 to TRBJ1-1; 8 nucleotides align to TRBD1. The junction had 2 bases not matched to a gene; V was cut back by 4 bases and J by 4 bases. The CDR3 is made up of 13 amino acids. In nucleotides, the CDR3 is TGTGCCAGCAGTTCTACAGGGGGCACTGAAGCTTTCTTT. Translating gives CASSSTGGTEAFF.